The 8 T cell receptor beta chains below were found in one sample sequenced in a study of blood T cell repertoires in COVID-19. The assay was immunoSEQ multiplex PCR, and TCRdb's table has in-frame clones only and misses some. The data show fewer than 300,000 clones, approximately 91% seen once. The source material was PBMCs or T cells enriched from blood (not recorded which). The receptors were sampled from a woman aged 40 to 50 with acute COVID-19.

The chain couples TRBV30 to TRBJ2-3; no clear D. V lost 0 bases, J lost 4 bases, and 20 bases lay in between. Germline V gives CDR1 GTSNPN, CDR2 SVGIG (reference sequence). The CDR3 loop spans 17 amino acids. The CDR3 DNA follows: TGTGCCTGGAGTGTAAAGGTTGGCGGAGCCTCCCCAGATACGCAGTATTTT. This sequence encodes CAWSVKVGGASPDTQYF.

V gene TRBV14 combines with J gene TRBJ2-7; D unclear. The CDR3 loop spans 12 amino acids. V lost 4 bases to trimming and J lost 5 bases, with 9 bases between them. Germline CDR1 is SGHDN and CDR2 is FVKESK. The CDR3 region is CASSPGPHEQYF. The CDR3 DNA follows: TGTGCCAGCAGCCCTGGCCCACACGAGCAGTACTTC.

The DNA for the CDR3 is TGTGCCACCAGTGACCCGACAGGGGGTAGTACTGAAGCTTTCTTT. Residues: CATSDPTGGSTEAFF. The V call is TRBV24-1, the J call TRBJ1-1; 9 nucleotides align to TRBD1. V lost 4 bases, J lost 5 bases, and 7 bases stayed unmatched. There are 15 residues in the CDR3. Per germline, CDR1 KGHDR and CDR2 SFDVKD.

The V gene is TRBV2, the J gene TRBJ1-5; D ambiguous. The V and J ends lost 7 bases and 4 bases respectively, with 11 bases between them. Germline V CDR1 and CDR2: SNHLY, FYNNEI. CDR3 size: 13 residues. The CDR3: CASNTLPNQPQHF. The CDR3 nucleotides read TGTGCCAGCAATACCCTACCGAATCAGCCCCAGCATTTT.

J is TRBJ1-2 and V is TRBV28; 7 bases line up with TRBD1. The CDR3 sequence is 12 residues long. V lost 7 bases, J lost 4 bases, and 3 bases stayed unmatched. Per the germline V gene, CDR1 is MDHEN and CDR2 is SYDVKM. The CDR3 sequence is CASTDRVYGYTF. The CDR3 coding sequence is TGTGCCAGCACAGACAGGGTCTATGGCTACACCTTC.

The chain recombines TRBV5-1 with TRBJ1-5, with TRBD1 matching over 8 bases. CDR3 length: 14 residues. CDR1 is SGHRS and CDR2 is YFSETQ in the germline V gene. The J segment lost 5 bases and the V segment lost 4 bases, leaving 5 bases of the junction unmatched. The CDR3 sequence is CASSVQGGDQPQHF. The CDR3 nucleotides are TGCGCCAGCAGCGTACAGGGGGGGGATCAGCCCCAGCATTTT.

The chain uses TRBV30 and TRBJ2-3, with D uncertain. The CDR3 is 12 amino acids. Between the trimmed V and J ends, which lost 0 bases and 4 bases, there was a span of 5 bases. Germline V CDR1 and CDR2: GTSNPN, SVGIG (reference sequence). The DNA for the CDR3 is TGTGCCTGGAGTGTCAGTCCAGATACGCAGTATTTT. This sequence encodes CAWSVSPDTQYF.

The J gene is TRBJ2-3, the V gene TRBV5-1, with D perhaps TRBD2 (6 bases). Germline lookup yields CDR1 SGHRS and CDR2 YFSETQ. Trimming stripped 0 bases from V and 0 bases from J, with 8 bases between. The CDR3 is made up of 15 amino acids. CDR3 sequence: CASSLAGTSTDTQYF. Here the CDR3 DNA reads TGCGCCAGCAGCTTGGCTGGGACTAGCACAGATACGCAGTATTTT.